Below are 28 T cell receptor beta chains sequenced from a single sample in a study. Using its own MiXCR run on the RT-PCR reads, TCRdb lists one record per CDR3 protein. This sample has hundreds of thousands of distinct CDR3 sequences, with about 14% found just once. The sample consisted of memory CD4+ T cells from blood. Every receptor here comes from a female donor in good health, serving as a healthy control.

In this sample, this clonotype turned up many times. V usage is TRBV5-1 and J usage is TRBJ2-1, with D perhaps TRBD1 or TRBD2 (6 bases each). The CDR3 has 17 residues. V shed 2 bases and J shed 1 base, with 16 bases lying between them. Germline V gene lookup returns CDR1 SGHRS and CDR2 YFSETQ. CDR3 DNA sequence: TGCGCCAGCAGCTTTTGGGGGGCGGGAATATCCTACAATGAGCAGTTCTTC. Translating it yields CASSFWGAGISYNEQFF.

This clonotype came up a few times. This chain links TRBV2 with TRBJ2-1; 10 bases match TRBD2. The V gene end was trimmed by 6 bases and the J gene end by 12 bases; junction bases not matched to a gene: 14. Germline-derived CDR1 and CDR2 are SNHLY and FYNNEI. This CDR3 contains 15 residues. The CDR3 spells CASREASGSPSGQFF. The CDR3 region has the DNA TGTGCCAGCAGAGAGGCTAGCGGGAGCCCCTCCGGGCAGTTCTTC.

The rearrangement uses TRBV19 and TRBJ2-7, with 8 bases identical to TRBD2. This CDR3 spans 15 amino acids. Trimming removed 5 bases from V and 4 bases from J; junction bases left unmatched: 10. Germline CDR1 LNHDA, CDR2 SQIVND (reference sequence). The DNA of the CDR3 is TGTGCCAGTAGTGACTTAAGCGGGAGTTTGTACGAGCAGTACTTC. Its translation is CASSDLSGSLYEQYF.

The genes are TRBV7-2 and TRBJ2-7; 8 bases agree with TRBD2. This CDR3 region has 15 residues. Germline V gene data show CDR1 as SGHTA and CDR2 as FQGNSA. V dropped 2 bases and J dropped 3; count of bases not matched to a gene: 6. The CDR3: CASSLTSGPYYEQYF. The CDR3 coding sequence is TGTGCCAGCAGCTTAACTAGCGGCCCCTACTACGAGCAGTACTTC. The full variable domain, with the rest looked up from reference TRBV7-2 and TRBJ2-7, is GAGVSQSPSNKVTEKGKDVELRCDPISGHTALYWYRQSLGQGLEFLIYFQGNSAPDKSGLPSDRFSAERTGGSVSTLTIQRTQQEDSAVYLCASSLTSGPYYEQYFGPGTRLTVT.

This clonotype was recorded a few times. V and J are TRBV28 and TRBJ1-5; TRBD1 is a possible D gene (5 bases). From germline, CDR1 is MDHEN and CDR2 SYDVKM. The CDR3 consists of 13 residues. Deletions cut 7 bases from V and 5 bases from J, with 12 bases between. The CDR3 here is CASTRDRYQPQHF. Here the CDR3 DNA reads TGTGCCAGCACTCGGGACCGTTATCAGCCCCAGCATTTT. The full variable domain, in which reference TRBV28 and TRBJ1-5 provide the parts outside the CDR3, is DVKVTQSSRYLVKRTGEKVFLECVQDMDHENMFWYRQDPGLGLRLIYFSYDVKMKEKGDIPEGYSVSREKKERFSLILESASTNQTSMYLCASTRDRYQPQHFGDGTRLSIL.

The sample holds a few counts of this clonotype. The chain carries TRBV9 and TRBJ2-1; 8 positions match TRBD2. The CDR3 sequence is 16 residues long. Germline lookup yields CDR1 SGDLS and CDR2 YYNGEE. Trimming at V came to 4 bases and at J to 6 bases, leaving 12 bases not matched to a gene. The CDR3 nucleotides are TGTGCCAGCAGCCCCTGGGGTAGCGGGATAGGCAATGAGCAGTTCTTC. It codes for CASSPWGSGIGNEQFF.

The rearrangement joins TRBV5-5 to TRBJ2-6; 7 bases align to TRBD1. The germline CDR1 and CDR2 sequences are SGHKS and YYEKEE (reference sequence). The trim removed 4 bases at V and 0 bases at J, leaving 10 bases unmatched. The CDR3 length is 18 residues. The DNA of the CDR3 is TGTGCCAGCAGCAAGGGGGACAGAAGCCTCTCTGGGGCCAACGTCCTGACTTTC. It encodes CASSKGDRSLSGANVLTF.

This clonotype was detected many times. This chain links TRBV10-3 with TRBJ1-2; D is perhaps TRBD1 (5 bases). The V end was cut by 7 bases, the J end by 0 bases, with 12 bases between. The CDR3 extends over 14 amino acids. Germline V gene lookup returns CDR1 ENHRY and CDR2 SYGVKD. CDR3 protein: CAITAQGANYGYTF. CDR3 DNA: TGTGCCATCACAGCTCAGGGAGCTAACTATGGCTACACCTTC.

The chain recombines TRBV10-3 with TRBJ2-2; D gene unclear. Germline CDR1 ENHRY, CDR2 SYGVKD. The CDR3 is made up of 18 amino acids. Trimming cost V 4 bases and J 4 bases, with 22 bases left between them. The CDR3: CAISVGRVGGFFTGELFF. DNA for the CDR3: TGTGCCATCAGTGTCGGCCGAGTGGGTGGGTTTTTCACCGGGGAGCTGTTTTTT.

The genes are TRBV11-1 and TRBJ2-1, with 8 bases matching TRBD2. Germline V lookup: CDR1 SGHAT, CDR2 FQDESV (reference sequence). The CDR3 is made up of 15 amino acids. J lost 7 bases, V lost 5 bases, and 10 bases had no gene match. The CDR3 sequence: CASSPEREFGNEQFF. The CDR3 coding sequence is TGTGCCAGCAGCCCCGAGCGGGAGTTCGGAAATGAGCAGTTCTTC. Complete variable domain (other parts from reference TRBV11-1 and TRBJ2-1): EAEVAQSPRYKITEKSQAVAFWCDPISGHATLYWYRQILGQGPELLVQFQDESVVDDSQLPKDRFSAERLKGVDSTLKIQPAELGDSAMYLCASSPEREFGNEQFFGPGTRLTVL.

This clonotype was detected many times. This chain joins TRBV24-1 and TRBJ1-1; 7 bases agree with TRBD1. In germline, CDR1 is KGHDR, CDR2 SFDVKD. There are 15 residues in the CDR3. After removal of 3 bases from V and 1 base from J, the junction contained 4 bases not matched to a gene. The CDR3: CATSDAGTENTEAFF. CDR3 nucleotide sequence: TGTGCCACCAGTGATGCAGGGACAGAGAACACTGAAGCTTTCTTT.

The chain recombines TRBV20-1 with TRBJ1-1, with 9 bases fitting TRBD1. CDR3 size: 16 residues. Germline V gene lookup returns CDR1 DFQATT and CDR2 SNEGSKA (reference sequence). V shed 0 bases and J 4 bases; nucleotides not matched to a gene: 9. As DNA, the CDR3 is TGCAGTGCTAGAGACGACGGACAGGGGCCGGGCACTGAAGCTTTCTTT. The encoded protein is CSARDDGQGPGTEAFF.

The CDR3 sequence: CASSLGYEETQYF. For the CDR3, the DNA is TGTGCCAGCAGCTTGGGTTACGAAGAGACCCAGTACTTC. The rearrangement links TRBV5-4 to TRBJ2-5; no definite D call. The germline V gene encodes CDR1 SGHNT and CDR2 YYREEE (reference sequence). The V gene lost 0 bases and the J gene lost 3 bases, with 6 bases spanning the gap. The CDR3 covers 13 residues.

This clonotype was found many times. The J gene is TRBJ2-7, the V gene TRBV5-1; 8 bases match TRBD2. CDR3 length: 14 amino acids. V trimming: 2 bases; J trimming: 7 bases; junction bases outside the gene matches: 8. Looked up from germline, CDR1 is SGHRS and CDR2 is YFSETQ. The CDR3 region has the DNA TGCGCCAGCAGCTTCGGAGCTAGCGGGTGGGAGCAGTACTTC. This sequence encodes CASSFGASGWEQYF.

This clonotype was seen at least ten times. The chain carries TRBV5-1 and TRBJ2-2; D might be TRBD1 (5 bases). V lost 7 bases to trimming and J lost 3 bases, with 13 bases between them. Germline CDR1 reads SGHRS; CDR2 reads YFSETQ. The CDR3 length is 14 residues. The CDR3 bases are TGCGCCAGCGGCCGATTAGGGGACACCGGGGAGCTGTTTTTT. It yields the protein CASGRLGDTGELFF.

This clonotype was counted ten times or more. V gene TRBV20-1 combines with J gene TRBJ1-1; possible D gene TRBD1, 6 bases. The CDR3 loop spans 11 amino acids. Looked up from germline, CDR1 is DFQATT and CDR2 is SNEGSKA (reference sequence). V was trimmed by 6 bases and J by 7 bases, leaving 12 bases between them. CDR3 loop: CSADDRSEAFF. The DNA of the CDR3 is TGCAGTGCCGACGACAGGAGTGAAGCTTTCTTT.

This clonotype was seen a few times. The CDR3 DNA is TGTGCCAGCAGGACCCCGACGGACCACTACAATGAGCAGTTCTTC. Its protein product is CASRTPTDHYNEQFF. The chain uses TRBV5-8 and TRBJ2-1; D is unresolved. Trimming shortened V by 5 bases and J by 3 bases, and 15 bases separated the two germline ends. From germline, CDR1 is SGHTS and CDR2 YDEGEE. The CDR3 has 15 amino acids.

J is TRBJ1-3 and V is TRBV25-1; D is perhaps TRBD1 (6 bases). V dropped 3 bases and J dropped 2 bases, with 11 bases sitting between them. The CDR3 length is 15 residues. Germline values: CDR1 MGHDK, CDR2 SYGVNS. The CDR3 sequence is CASSDIRGPGNTIYF. CDR3 coding DNA: TGTGCCAGCAGTGACATCCGGGGGCCTGGAAACACCATATATTTT. Full variable domain (rest looked up from reference TRBV25-1 and TRBJ1-3): EADIYQTPRYLVIGTGKKITLECSQTMGHDKMYWYQQDPGMELHLIHYSYGVNSTEKGDLSSESTVSRIRTEHFPLTLESARPSHTSQYLCASSDIRGPGNTIYFGEGSWLTVV.

This clonotype has just a few counts. The gene calls are TRBV20-1 and TRBJ1-1; D unclear. The length of the CDR3 is 12 residues. CDR1 is DFQATT and CDR2 is SNEGSKA in the germline V gene (reference sequence). With 1 base removed from V and 5 bases from J, the gap between germline ends came to 8 bases. The CDR3: CSARAPQTEAFF. For the CDR3, the DNA is TGCAGTGCTAGAGCACCACAGACTGAAGCTTTCTTT.

The V call is TRBV2, the J call TRBJ2-5, with D perhaps given as TRBD1 or TRBD2 (6 bases each). CDR1 and CDR2 from the germline V gene are SNHLY and FYNNEI. V lost 2 bases to trimming and J lost 5 bases, with 15 bases between them. The CDR3 contains 15 residues. The CDR3 sequence: CASSERLGGRETQYF. The CDR3 DNA reads as TGTGCCAGCAGTGAAAGGTTGGGGGGCCGGGAGACCCAGTACTTC. The full variable domain, in which reference TRBV2 and TRBJ2-5 provide the parts outside the CDR3, is EPEVTQTPSHQVTQMGQEVILRCVPISNHLYFYWYRQILGQKVEFLVSFYNNEISEKSEIFDDQFSVERPDGSNFTLKIRSTKLEDSAMYFCASSERLGGRETQYFGPGTRLLVL.

V is TRBV6-2 or TRBV6-3 and J is TRBJ2-5; 10 bases are a match to TRBD2. CDR1 is MNHEY and CDR2 is SVGEGT in the germline V gene. V lost 2 bases, J lost 6 bases, and 6 bases stayed unmatched. The CDR3 spans 15 residues. The CDR3 protein is CASSYTASGSKTQYF. CDR3 nucleotide sequence: TGTGCCAGCAGTTACACGGCTAGCGGGAGTAAGACCCAGTACTTC.

J is TRBJ2-3 and V is TRBV20-1, with D possibly matching TRBD2 (6 bases). The V gene lost 6 bases and the J gene lost 3 bases, with 22 bases spanning the gap. There are 16 residues in the CDR3. Germline lookup yields CDR1 DFQATT and CDR2 SNEGSKA (reference sequence). This chain's CDR3 is CSAPSSMGGMTDTQYF. Written as DNA, the CDR3 is TGCAGTGCCCCGTCCAGCATGGGCGGGATGACAGATACGCAGTATTTT.

The sample holds a few counts of this clonotype. The rearrangement joins TRBV7-8 to TRBJ2-7; 7 bases match TRBD1. Germline V gene lookup returns CDR1 SGHVS and CDR2 FQNEAQ. The CDR3 is 15 amino acids. The V gene end was trimmed by 5 bases and the J gene end by 6 bases; junction bases not matched to a gene: 13. CDR3 sequence (DNA): TGTGCCAGCAGCCCTCGACAGGGCGGTGTGGGCGAGCAGTACTTC. It specifies CASSPRQGGVGEQYF. The full variable domain, rest sourced from reference TRBV7-8 and TRBJ2-7, is GAGVSQSPRYKVAKRGQDVALRCDPISGHVSLFWYQQALGQGPEFLTYFQNEAQLDKSGLPSDRFFAERPEGSVSTLKIQRTQQEDSAVYLCASSPRQGGVGEQYFGPGTRLTVT.

The J gene is TRBJ2-2, the V gene TRBV6-2 or TRBV6-3, with D possibly TRBD2 on 5 matching bases. V was pared by 6 bases and J by 12 bases, with 26 bases between. This CDR3 is built from 16 residues. Germline loops: CDR1 MNHEY, CDR2 SVGEGT. For the CDR3, the DNA is TGTGCCAGCAGAGTACCTAGGACTTCCCTTAACCGGAAGCTGTTTTTT. This translates into CASRVPRTSLNRKLFF.

The genes are TRBV20-1 and TRBJ1-1; tentatively, D is TRBD1 (5 bases). V was pared by 0 bases and J by 6 bases, with 17 bases between. The CDR3 consists of 15 residues. The germline CDR1 and CDR2 sequences are DFQATT and SNEGSKA (reference sequence). The CDR3 DNA sequence: TGCAGTGCTAGAGACCTGGACGCAGGGTCTGCTGAAGCTTTCTTT. Amino acid sequence: CSARDLDAGSAEAFF.

The rearrangement uses TRBV18 and TRBJ2-3; D tentatively fits TRBD1 or TRBD2 (7 bases each). Germline CDR1 KGHSH, CDR2 LQKENI. V gave up 2 bases and J gave up 5 bases, with 17 bases separating them. This CDR3 comprises 16 residues. The CDR3 coding sequence is TGTGCCAGCTCACCAGGGAGGGGGCTCGGAGAAGATACGCAGTATTTT. Its protein product is CASSPGRGLGEDTQYF.

In this sample, this clonotype turned up a few times. This chain uses TRBV9 with TRBJ2-1; D unclear. There are 12 residues in the CDR3. V lost 0 bases and J 8 bases, leaving 6 bases between the germline ends. Germline lookup yields CDR1 SGDLS and CDR2 YYNGEE. CDR3 amino acids: CASSVDGDEQFF. The DNA of the CDR3 is TGTGCCAGCAGCGTAGATGGAGATGAGCAGTTCTTC. Full variable domain (missing parts from reference TRBV9 and TRBJ2-1): DSGVTQTPKHLITATGQRVTLRCSPRSGDLSVYWYQQSLDQGLQFLIQYYNGEERAKGNILERFSAQQFPDLHSELNLSSLELGDSALYFCASSVDGDEQFFGPGTRLTVL.

A few counts support this clonotype. The V and J genes are TRBV20-1 and TRBJ2-7, with D possibly being TRBD1 (6 bases). This CDR3 is 13 amino acids long. V shed 7 bases and J shed 0 bases, with 13 bases lying between them. Germline V lookup: CDR1 DFQATT, CDR2 SNEGSKA (reference sequence). Here the CDR3 reads CSGGQGSSYEQYF. In DNA, the CDR3 is TGCAGTGGGGGGCAGGGTAGCTCCTACGAGCAGTACTTC.